This T cell receptor (beta chain) emerged from a study of blood T cell repertoires in COVID-19. The CDR3 has 13 residues. Trimming pared 2 bases from V and 5 bases from J, leaving 9 bases between. Germline assignment: CDR1 SNHLY and CDR2 FYNNEI. TCRdb's table, derived via immunoSEQ multiplex PCR, lists solely in-frame clones and lacks some. Of some 160,000 clones detected, around four fifths appear once; the ten largest clones hold approximately 7.7%. The receptor was isolated from a woman aged 50 to 60 who had recovered from COVID-19. Sequencing used PBMCs or T cells enriched from blood (not recorded which). This chain joins TRBV2 and TRBJ1-1; D call uncertain. The CDR3 reads CASSELERTEAFF. As DNA, the CDR3 is TGTGCCAGCAGTGAATTGGAGCGGACTGAAGCTTTCTTT.